This T cell receptor beta chain appears in the sequencing data of a study of graft-versus-host responses after intestinal transplantation. Across the study: Among the recipients, all got anti-thymocyte globulin induction and then tacrolimus and steroids for 3 to 4 years.

Of note for this clone: Antigen specificity is unknown.

Trimming removed 0 bases at V and 4 bases at J, with 10 bases between. CDR1 is SGDLS and CDR2 is YYNGEE in the germline V gene. This CDR3 contains 14 residues. Clones were sequenced by immunoSEQ multiplex PCR, and TCRdb holds only the in-frame ones, with some missing. The sample lists approximately 26,000 clones, 82% occurring once. This TCR derives from a human donor who received an intestinal transplant. V and J are TRBV9 and TRBJ2-5; D is unresolved. This specimen was unstimulated CD4+ T cells sorted from spleen or lymph node cells, taken before intestinal transplant. DNA for the CDR3: TGTGCCAGCAGCGTAGAGGGCAGTTCAGAGACCCAGTACTTC. Its protein is CASSVEGSSETQYF.